What follows is one T cell receptor (beta chain) and its context. These data originate in a study of blood T cell repertoires in COVID-19. Germline CDR1 KGHSH, CDR2 LQKENI. With 0 bases removed from V and 3 bases from J, the gap between germline ends came to 11 bases. This CDR3 is built from 15 residues. The table came from immunoSEQ multiplex PCR; TCRdb's copy has only in-frame clones and leaves some out. The table has about 120,000 clones, roughly 83% seen once; the top ten hold approximately 3.9%. The V gene is TRBV18, the J gene TRBJ1-1; D remains ambiguous. The sequencing input was peripheral blood. This receptor was taken from a woman at least 80 years old with acute or convalescent COVID-19. The DNA for the CDR3 is TGTGCCAGCTCACCACCCTCGACCGCGGACACTGAAGCTTTCTTT. Its translation is CASSPPSTADTEAFF.